The rows below give T cell receptor beta chains drawn from one sample of a study of T cell changes during pregnancy in multiple sclerosis. Clones were read by immunoSEQ multiplex PCR, and TCRdb kept only the in-frame ones, dropping some. Here the sample spans under 90,000 clones, approximately 93% being singletons. The sequencing here drew on peripheral blood, taken in the second trimester of pregnancy. These TCRs come from a female donor in good health, enrolled as a control in a pregnancy study. Both conserved end residues are part of each CDR3. D genes are given only for firm matches. Part of the rows lack a size; the others show once, few, many or a class for expanded clones.

size: NA; J: TRBJ2-1; V: TRBV5-1; D: NA; DNA: TGCGCCAGCAGCCTGGGACTCTTAAGCTCCTACAATGAGCAGTTCTTC; CDR3: CASSLGLLSSYNEQFF
size: NA; J: TRBJ1-2; V: TRBV27; D: NA; DNA: TGTGCCAGCAGTTTGCAAGGTTCGGGAGGCTACACCTTC; CDR3: CASSLQGSGGYTF
size: NA; J: TRBJ2-3; V: TRBV7-2; D: TRBD2; DNA: TGTGCCAGCAGCTTAGGTACTAGCGGGAGAGTAGATACGCAGTATTTT; CDR3: CASSLGTSGRVDTQYF
size: NA; J: TRBJ1-6; V: TRBV30; D: TRBD1; DNA: TGTGCCTGGAGTTATCCACAGGGGGCCCATTCACCCCTCCACTTT; CDR3: CAWSYPQGAHSPLHF
size: NA; J: TRBJ2-1; V: TRBV7-9; D: TRBD2; DNA: TGTGCCAGCAGAACGGGACTAGCGGGGCTCTCCTACAATGAGCAGTTCTTC; CDR3: CASRTGLAGLSYNEQFF
size: NA; J: TRBJ1-1; V: TRBV4-2; D: TRBD1; DNA: TGTGCCAGCAGCCAAGATGGGGGGACAGGAGCACTCATGAACACTGAAGCTTTCTTT; CDR3: CASSQDGGTGALMNTEAFF
size: NA; J: TRBJ2-7; V: TRBV27; D: TRBD1; DNA: TGTGCCAGCAGTCTATTTCCCCCCGGGACAGCAAACTCCTACGAGCAGTACTTC; CDR3: CASSLFPPGTANSYEQYF
size: once; J: TRBJ1-4; V: TRBV4-1; D: NA; DNA: TGCGCCAGCAGCCAAGACTTCGACAGGATCGCTGAAAAACTGTTTTTT; CDR3: CASSQDFDRIAEKLFF
size: NA; J: TRBJ2-7; V: TRBV7-2; D: NA; DNA: TGTGCCAGCAGCTTACGATCAGCCTACGAGCAGTACTTC; CDR3: CASSLRSAYEQYF
size: NA; J: TRBJ2-1; V: TRBV7-8; D: NA; DNA: TGTGCCAGCAGCTTAGCGGCGAGGGCGGGTTACAATGAGCAGTTCTTC; CDR3: CASSLAARAGYNEQFF
size: NA; J: TRBJ2-3; V: TRBV28; D: NA; DNA: TGTGCCAGCAGTTTAGGGGGGAAGGACGAGCGGAGCACAGATACGCAGTATTTT; CDR3: CASSLGGKDERSTDTQYF
size: NA; J: TRBJ1-1; V: TRBV28; D: NA; DNA: TGTGCCAGCAGTTTATCAGGCAGCAACACTGAAGCTTTCTTT; CDR3: CASSLSGSNTEAFF
size: NA; J: TRBJ2-2; V: TRBV6-5; D: NA; DNA: TGTGCCAGCAGTCTAGGGGTCGGGGAGCTGTTTTTT; CDR3: CASSLGVGELFF
size: NA; J: TRBJ1-1; V: TRBV6-5; D: TRBD1; DNA: TGTGCCACCCACCGGGACAGACAGAACACTGAAGCTTTCTTT; CDR3: CATHRDRQNTEAFF
size: NA; J: TRBJ2-5; V: TRBV29-1; D: NA; DNA: TGCAGCGTTGAAGATGGGGCGACCCAGTACTTC; CDR3: CSVEDGATQYF
size: NA; J: TRBJ1-4; V: TRBV19; D: TRBD1; DNA: TGTGCCAGTAGTACCACAGGGGGCTTCGGAAAACTGTTTTTT; CDR3: CASSTTGGFGKLFF
size: NA; J: TRBJ2-7; V: TRBV7-9; D: NA; DNA: TGTGCCAGCAGCTTTTTAAGGGACGCGGGGCCCCACCACGAGCAGTACTTC; CDR3: CASSFLRDAGPHHEQYF
size: NA; J: TRBJ1-1; V: TRBV27; D: NA; DNA: TGTGCCAGCAGTTTAGACAGTAACACTGAAGCTTTCTTT; CDR3: CASSLDSNTEAFF
size: NA; J: TRBJ2-2; V: TRBV5-1; D: TRBD2; DNA: TGCGCCAGCAGCTTTCGTTTACTAGCGGGAGCGAACACCGGGGAGCTGTTTTTT; CDR3: CASSFRLLAGANTGELFF
size: once; J: TRBJ2-7; V: TRBV5-6; D: NA; DNA: TGTGCCAGCGACTACGGAGGGGGGGCCCCCTCCTACGAGCAGTACTTC; CDR3: CASDYGGGAPSYEQYF
size: NA; J: TRBJ2-7; V: TRBV28; D: NA; DNA: TGTGCCAGCAGTTTATTGGGCCAGGGTTCCTACGAGCAGTACTTC; CDR3: CASSLLGQGSYEQYF
size: NA; J: TRBJ2-5; V: TRBV6-6; D: NA; DNA: TGTGCCAGCAGTTACTCGGGACTGCGGGTGGAGACCCAGTACTTC; CDR3: CASSYSGLRVETQYF
size: NA; J: TRBJ1-1; V: TRBV2; D: NA; DNA: TGTGCCAGCCCCGACAGAGCCAGGAACACTGAAGCTTTCTTT; CDR3: CASPDRARNTEAFF
size: NA; J: TRBJ1-3; V: TRBV2; D: NA; DNA: TGTGCCAGCAGTGAAGGGGGAGGCGGAAACACCATATATTTT; CDR3: CASSEGGGGNTIYF
size: NA; J: TRBJ2-5; V: TRBV28; D: TRBD1; DNA: TGTGCCAGCAGCCGAGGACAGGGTCGGGAGACCCAGTACTTC; CDR3: CASSRGQGRETQYF